What follows is one T cell receptor (beta chain) and its context. The entry originates in a study of blood T cell repertoires in COVID-19. Overall study context: From T cells, B-cell-depleted T cells, or PBMCs came the material, which was cDNA or gDNA.

The participants were between roughly 18 and 90 years old and came from 24 US areas. How the authors handled the data: Reference gene primers were amplified, and this amplification served to estimate nucleated cell counts. This table comes from immunoSEQ multiplex PCR, and its TCRdb copy is limited to in-frame clones, with some not included. That table is the source of V, J and clone size, and D and trimming were worked out from the DNA. Of about 400,000 clones in the sample, nearly 90% were seen once. Trimming took 5 bases from V and 4 from J, leaving 12 bases between them. This CDR3 has 14 residues. Per germline, CDR1 SGHAT and CDR2 FQNNGV.

The receptor comes from a woman aged 40 to 50 with acute COVID-19. The chain links TRBV11-2 to TRBJ1-3; a possible D gene is TRBD1 (6 bases). The sequenced sample consisted of PBMCs or T cells enriched from blood (not recorded which). CDR3 loop: CASSRTGPGNTIYF. The DNA of the CDR3 is TGTGCCAGCAGCCGCACAGGGCCGGGAAACACCATATATTTT.